This T cell receptor (beta chain) appears in the sequencing data of a study of cytomegalovirus exposure and HLA in healthy donors. Study information: A prior analysis found some 110 million unique TCR beta sequences from roughly 180 million T cells. Out of about 360 genotyped donors, about 80% belonged to the Caucasian-associated ancestry cluster.

The length of the CDR3 is 12 residues. V gave up 2 bases and J gave up 6 bases; unmatched junction bases: 2. Germline values: CDR1 GTSNPN, CDR2 SVGIG (reference sequence). Study-level findings and limits: The authors later linked a missense DCLRE1C variant to TCR beta V- and J-gene trimming. Published work reported that the classifier diagnosed cytomegalovirus status with high specificity and sensitivity.

In the case of this clone: Its antigen is not identified.

Primers for the PCR totalled 60 Vbeta and 13 Jbeta. The repertoire was sequenced with immunoSEQ multiplex PCR; TCRdb's copy has only in-frame clones and lacks some. The sample contains 130,000 or so clones, around 76% of which appear only once. V is TRBV30 and J is TRBJ2-7; 9 bases fit TRBD1. Input material: PBMCs. This TCR was recovered from a male donor in good health and CMV-seronegative. The CDR3 reads CAWSRTGAEQYF. Written as DNA, the CDR3 is TGTGCCTGGAGTCGGACAGGGGCCGAGCAGTACTTC.